This record looks at one T cell receptor (beta chain) sequence and its context. These data come from a study of blood T cell repertoires in COVID-19. Study overall: There were acute and convalescent COVID-19 samples, and they came from the United States, Italy and Spain. T cells, B-cell-depleted T cells, or PBMCs provided the cDNA or gDNA that served as material.

Germline V CDR1 and CDR2: MDHEN, SYDVKM. The V and J ends lost 3 bases and 6 bases respectively, with 15 bases between them. CDR3 size: 15 residues. Authors' data handling: Researchers report that nucleated cell counts were estimated from reference gene primer amplification. Measured with immunoSEQ multiplex PCR; TCRdb has only the in-frame clones, and not every one. V and J calls and clone size are copied from that table; D and trimming were computed from the DNA. The sample lists some 65,000 clones, under 85% occurring once. The chain has TRBV28 and TRBJ2-1; a possible D gene is TRBD2 (7 bases). The clonotype was recovered from a woman over 75 with acute or convalescent COVID-19. The sequencing input was peripheral blood. CDR3 residues: CASSLSSGQTNEQFF. In DNA form, the CDR3 reads TGTGCCAGCAGTTTGTCTAGCGGACAGACCAATGAGCAGTTCTTC.